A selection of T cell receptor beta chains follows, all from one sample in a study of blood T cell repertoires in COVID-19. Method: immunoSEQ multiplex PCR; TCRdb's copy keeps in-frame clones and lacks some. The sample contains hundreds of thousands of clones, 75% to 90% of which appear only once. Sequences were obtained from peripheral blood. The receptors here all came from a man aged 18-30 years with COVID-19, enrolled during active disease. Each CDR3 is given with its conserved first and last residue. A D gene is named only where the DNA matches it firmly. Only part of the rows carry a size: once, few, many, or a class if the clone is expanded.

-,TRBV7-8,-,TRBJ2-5,CASSLGRRETQYF,TGTGCCAGCAGCTTAGGTCGGAGGGAGACCCAGTACTTC
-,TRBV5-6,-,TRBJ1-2,CASSFGRQGIYGYTF,TGTGCCAGCAGCTTCGGGAGGCAGGGGATTTATGGCTACACCTTC
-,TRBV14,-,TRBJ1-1,CASSQLVTEAFF,TGTGCCAGCAGCCAACTAGTTACTGAAGCTTTCTTT
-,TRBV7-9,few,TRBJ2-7,CASSLVGQTTQGEQYF,TGTGCCAGCAGCTTAGTCGGGCAGACTACTCAGGGGGAGCAGTACTTC
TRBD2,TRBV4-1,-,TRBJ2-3,CASSQDGTSGRYGPDTQYF,TGCGCCAGCAGCCAAGATGGGACTAGCGGGAGGTATGGCCCAGATACGCAGTATTTT
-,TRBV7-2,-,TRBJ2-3,CASSSAVEDTQYF,TGTGCCAGCAGCTCCGCCGTTGAGGATACGCAGTATTTT
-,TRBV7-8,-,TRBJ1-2,CASSLVPSTGPNYGYTF,TGTGCCAGCAGCTTAGTCCCTTCCACAGGGCCAAACTATGGCTACACCTTC
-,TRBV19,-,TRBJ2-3,CASRPTGPSTDTQYF,TGTGCCAGTAGGCCGACAGGTCCTAGCACAGATACGCAGTATTTT
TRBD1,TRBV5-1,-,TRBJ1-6,CASSTRQGVNSPLHF,TGCGCCAGCAGCACCCGACAGGGGGTAAATTCACCCCTCCACTTT
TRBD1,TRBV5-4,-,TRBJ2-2,CASSRDRVWYAGELFF,TGTGCCAGCAGCCGGGACAGGGTATGGTACGCCGGGGAGCTGTTTTTT
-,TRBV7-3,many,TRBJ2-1,CASSLPGTSNEQFF,TGTGCCAGCAGCTTACCGGGGACTTCTAATGAGCAGTTCTTC
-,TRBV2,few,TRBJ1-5,CASSEAGHVGPQHF,TGTGCCAGCAGTGAGGCAGGGCATGTCGGGCCCCAGCATTTT
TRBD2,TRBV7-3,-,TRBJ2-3,CASSLRAAGVTDTQYF,TGTGCCAGCAGCTTAAGAGCTGCGGGGGTCACAGATACGCAGTATTTT
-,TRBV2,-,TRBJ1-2,CASSRIPGASNYGYTF,TGTGCCAGCAGTAGAATTCCAGGGGCTTCTAACTATGGCTACACCTTC
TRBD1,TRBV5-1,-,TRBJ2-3,CASSSRDRDTDTQYF,TGCGCCAGCAGCTCCCGGGACAGGGACACAGATACGCAGTATTTT
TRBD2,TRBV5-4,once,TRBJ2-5,CASSLGGGGAQETQYF,TGTGCCAGCAGCTTGGGCGGCGGGGGGGCCCAGGAGACCCAGTACTTC
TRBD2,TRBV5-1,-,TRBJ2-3,CASSHRTSGVTDTQYF,TGCGCCAGCAGCCACCGGACTAGCGGTGTTACAGATACGCAGTATTTT
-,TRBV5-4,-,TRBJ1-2,CASSLDREKGYTF,TGTGCCAGCAGCTTGGACAGGGAGAAGGGCTACACCTTC
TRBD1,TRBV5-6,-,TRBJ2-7,CASSLTGMDEQYF,TGTGCCAGCAGCCTGACAGGGATGGACGAGCAGTACTTC
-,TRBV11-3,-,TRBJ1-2,CASGAGRYGYTF,TGTGCCAGTGGGGCAGGCCGCTATGGCTACACCTTC
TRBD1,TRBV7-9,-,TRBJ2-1,CASSTPRDRGKNEQFF,TGTGCCAGCAGCACACCCCGGGACAGGGGAAAGAATGAGCAGTTCTTC
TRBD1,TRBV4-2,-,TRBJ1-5,CASSQDRTGDNQPQHF,TGTGCCAGCAGCCAAGACCGTACAGGGGACAATCAGCCCCAGCATTTT
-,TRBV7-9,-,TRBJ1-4,CASSLGQSNEKLFF,TGTGCCAGCAGCTTAGGTCAGTCTAATGAAAAACTGTTTTTT
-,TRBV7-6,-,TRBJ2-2,CASSPTVLNTGELFF,TGTGCCAGCAGCCCAACAGTACTGAACACCGGGGAGCTGTTTTTT
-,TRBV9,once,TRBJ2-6,CASESVSGANVLTF,TGTGCCAGCGAGTCTGTATCTGGGGCCAACGTCCTGACTTTC
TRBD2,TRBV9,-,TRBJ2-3,CASSLPGAGGNTQYF,TGTGCCAGCAGCCTTCCGGGAGCGGGGGGCAATACGCAGTATTTT
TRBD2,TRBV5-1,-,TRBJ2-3,CASSFAGGRTDTQYF,TGCGCCAGCAGCTTTGCGGGAGGTCGCACAGATACGCAGTATTTT
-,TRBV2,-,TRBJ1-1,CATLEANTEAFF,TGTGCCACCCTGGAGGCGAACACTGAAGCTTTCTTT